The source of this TCR beta chain is a study of blood T cells in healthy people across ages. Next came a second PCR, run for roughly 7 to 12 cycles, which used a sample-barcoded 5' primer along with a J-beta primer mix. Each cDNA molecule was tagged by a template-switch adaptor with 12 random nucleotides. One entry per CDR3 protein, called by TCRdb with MiXCR from the 5' RACE reads. The table lists 700,000 or so distinct CDR3 sequences, around a fifth of them singletons, with around 21% in the top ten. This clonotype was seen a few times. The CDR3 runs to 16 residues. V lost 2 bases and J lost 4, with 17 bases in between. Germline V gives CDR1 LNHDA, CDR2 SQIVND (reference sequence).

The sequence came from a man between 65 and 80 years old in good health. V and J are TRBV19 and TRBJ1-2, with D perhaps TRBD1 (5 bases). Source material: blood. CDR3 DNA: TGTGCCAGTAGTATAACGAACGGAGGGGCTCCCTATGGCTACACCTTC. Its protein product is CASSITNGGAPYGYTF. Looking up the rest from reference TRBV19 and TRBJ1-2 gives the full variable domain: DGGITQSPKYLFRKEGQNVTLSCEQNLNHDAMYWYRQDPGQGLRLIYYSQIVNDFQKGDIAEGYSVSREKKESFPLTVTSAQKNPTAFYLCASSITNGGAPYGYTFGSGTRLTVV.